This record covers a single T cell receptor (beta chain). Antigen specificity is unknown. The entry originates in a study of cytomegalovirus exposure and HLA in healthy donors. General observations from the study: In vitro, three CMV-associated chains proved specific for CMV antigens.

The study ran its PCR with 60 Vbeta and 13 Jbeta primers. Original data processing: Later work found 65 million to 90 million unique TCR beta chains, with approximately 12 million shared. This table comes from immunoSEQ multiplex PCR, and its TCRdb copy is limited to in-frame clones, with some not included. V and J calls and clone size are as listed in that table; D and trimming were resolved from the DNA. The top ten clones hold over 3% of a sample with fewer than 150,000 clones, 76% of them seen once. This clonotype was sampled from a man aged 40-49 years in good health and CMV-seronegative. The sample taken for sequencing was PBMCs.

The CDR3 nucleotides read TGTGCCAGCAGGGTTGGACAGACTGGGGCCAACGTCCTGACTTTC. Amino acids: CASRVGQTGANVLTF. The chain joins TRBV6-1 to TRBJ2-6; possible D gene TRBD1, 6 bases. This CDR3 has 15 amino acids. CDR1 is MNHNS, CDR2 SASEGT, per germline. V lost 6 bases, J lost 2 bases, and 11 bases lay in between.